The T cell receptor beta chain described here comes from a study of blood T cells in healthy people across ages. A second PCR, run for roughly 7 to 11 cycles, used a sample-barcoded 5' primer plus a J-beta primer mix. MiXCR, run by TCRdb on the 5' RACE reads, gives a single entry per CDR3 protein. Among over a million distinct CDR3 sequences listed, roughly 45% were seen once. The CDR3 has 15 amino acids. Germline V gene data show CDR1 as LNHNV and CDR2 as YYDKDF (reference sequence). V lost 1 base, J lost 2 bases, and 3 bases stayed unmatched. A word on this clonotype: The antigen is undetermined.

Whole-study results and caveats: Both naive CD4+ cell counts and diversity were greater in long-lived donors than in aged donors. Older age coincided with a roughly linear decline in TCR beta diversity per million T cells.

The sequenced sample consisted of blood. This receptor was taken from a woman aged 60-70 years in good health. The rearrangement links TRBV15 to TRBJ2-7; 9 bases agree with TRBD1. The CDR3 protein is CATSRGQGETYEQYF. As DNA, the CDR3 is TGTGCCACCAGCAGAGGACAGGGGGAGACCTACGAGCAGTACTTC.